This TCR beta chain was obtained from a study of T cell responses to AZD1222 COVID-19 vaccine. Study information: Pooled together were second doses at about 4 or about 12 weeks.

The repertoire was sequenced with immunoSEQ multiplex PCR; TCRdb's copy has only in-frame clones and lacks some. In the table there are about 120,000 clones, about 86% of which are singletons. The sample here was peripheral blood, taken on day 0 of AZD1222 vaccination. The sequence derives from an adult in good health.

CDR3 in amino acids: CASSFRDYNSPLHF. The CDR3 coding sequence is TGTGCCAGCAGCTTCAGGGACTATAATTCACCCCTCCACTTT. The chain couples TRBV5-4 to TRBJ1-6; the D gene is possibly TRBD1 (5 bases). This CDR3 comprises 14 residues. Per the germline V gene, CDR1 is SGHNT and CDR2 is YYREEE (reference sequence). Trimming took 2 bases from V and 3 from J, leaving 6 bases between them.